The next 29 T cell receptor gamma chains were all read from a single sample in a study of γδ T cells in repeated Plasmodium falciparum infection. TCRdb reanalysed the multiplex PCR reads via CATT. The repertoire holds approximately 28,000 gamma-chain clones, with less than 3.5% as singletons. Bulk repertoires came from Vgamma9/Vdelta2+ or Vdelta2-negative gammadelta T cells flow-sorted from PBMC. Sequencing was carried out using gamma-delta T cells from blood. These receptors were obtained from a pool of human donors (malaria-infected and uninfected, not separated).

This clone appeared a few times. This DNA's translation and the protein TCRdb lists, from a much larger clone, do not match at residue 12, likely due to a read error; the protein shown is translated from the DNA. TRGV9 is the V gene, and the J gene was not called. The CDR3 covers 15 residues. Germline CDR1 is GITISATS and CDR2 is ISYDGTV (reference sequence). The CDR3 DNA reads TGTGCCTTGTGGGACCGCCTGCAAGGGAATTATAATAAACTCTTT. Protein sequence: CALWDRLQGNYNKLF.

This clone was counted at least ten times. TCRdb's protein, taken from a much larger clone, differs from this DNA's translation at residue 6, likely owing to a read error; the protein displayed comes from the DNA. This sequence joins TRGV9 and TRGJ1 or TRGJ2. V shed 3 bases and J 6 bases; nucleotides not matched to a gene: 5. The CDR3 consists of 12 residues. Looked up from germline, CDR1 is GITISATS and CDR2 is ISYDGTV (reference sequence). CDR3 residues: CALWEISYKKLF. The DNA of the CDR3 is TGTGCCTTGTGGGAGATCTCTTATAAGAAACTCTTT.

This clone was found a few times. One end of the junction does not line up with germline, which may come from a read error. J is TRGJP2 and V is TRGV4. In the absence of a J gene in TCRdb, the DNA was matched to germline to assign it here. The CDR3 spans 19 residues. Germline values: CDR1 EGSTGY, CDR2 YDSYTSSV. The CDR3 reads CAAWGREGRTMGSDWIKTF. CDR3 in DNA: TGTGCCGCCTGGGGCCGGGAGGGTCGGACGATGGGTAGTGATTGGATCAAGACGTTT.

This clone occurred many times. The TCRdb protein comes from a much larger clone and disagrees with this DNA's translation at residue 13, likely due to a read error; the protein given here is derived from the DNA. The chain links TRGV9 to TRGJ1 or TRGJ2. The J gene, left out of TCRdb, was set here by checking the DNA against germline. Germline V gene lookup returns CDR1 GITISATS and CDR2 ISYDGTV (reference sequence). The length of the CDR3 is 17 residues. CDR3 coding DNA: TGTGCCTTGTGGGACCAGCCGAACTACACAAATTATCATAAGAAACTCTTT. Residues: CALWDQPNYTNYHKKLF.

Turning to this clone: TCRdb assigns this DNA the protein of a much larger clone, which departs from its translation at residue 11; this likely reflects a read error, and the protein shown comes from translating the DNA. The J gene is TRGJ1 or TRGJ2, the V gene TRGV2. The CDR3 is 13 residues long. CDR1 and CDR2 from the germline V gene are EGSNGY and YDSYNSKV. CDR3 DNA: TGTGCCACCTGGGACGGCATTTATTATAAGAGACTCTTT. It codes for CATWDGIYYKRLF.

This clone showed up many times. The TCRdb record carries a much larger clone's protein, which differs from this DNA's translation at residue 6; a read error is the likely cause, and the protein listed here is the DNA translation. As DNA, the CDR3 is TGTGCCTTGTGGGAAGGGTTGGGCAAAAAAATCAAGGTATTT. Its protein is CALWEGLGKKIKVF. The chain uses TRGV9 and TRGJP. TCRdb leaves out the J gene; it was filled in here by matching the DNA to germline. CDR1 is GITISATS, CDR2 ISYDGTV, per germline (reference sequence). The V and J ends lost 4 bases and 9 bases, in that order; junction bases with no gene match: 3. The CDR3 consists of 14 residues.

In its sample, this clone was seen a few times. TCRdb pairs this DNA with a much larger clone's protein that differs at residue 12, likely a read error; the protein shown was translated from the DNA. The J gene went uncalled, whereas the V gene is TRGV9. CDR3 length: 14 residues. Looked up from germline, CDR1 is GITISATS and CDR2 is ISYDGTV (reference sequence). The CDR3 region has the DNA TGTGCCTTGTGGACTTATAGTAGTGATTGGATCATGACGTTT. Amino acids: CALWTYSSDWIMTF.

This clone appeared many times. A far larger clone differs by one base, so this is likely a read error. Other DNA sequences in this specimen translate into the identical CDR3. V and J are TRGV3 and TRGJ1 or TRGJ2. J lost 0 bases, V lost 0 bases, and 11 bases had no gene match. This CDR3 region has 17 residues. The germline V gene encodes CDR1 VTNTFY and CDR2 YDVSTARD (reference sequence). CDR3 sequence (DNA): TGTGCCACCTGGGACAGGCGACAACCCGTGAATTATTATAAGAAACTCTTT. It codes for CATWDRRQPVNYYKKLF.

This clone is categorized as medium-sized (0.01 to 0.1%). Within the sample, other DNA sequences also encode this same CDR3. V is TRGV2 and J is TRGJP2. The V gene's germline CDR1 is EGSNGY and CDR2 YDSYNSKV. The CDR3 length is 14 residues. The junction had 7 bases not matched to a gene; V was cut back by 3 bases and J by 6 bases. This CDR3 is CATWDWYGDWIKTF. The CDR3 DNA reads TGTGCCACCTGGGACTGGTATGGTGATTGGATCAAGACGTTT.

This clone was observed many times. The chain employs TRGV2 and TRGJ1 or TRGJ2. Trimming took 3 bases from V and 0 from J; bases not matched to a gene: 14. The CDR3 totals 17 residues. CDR1 is EGSNGY, CDR2 YDSYNSKV, per germline. CDR3 nucleotide sequence: TGTGCCACCTGGGACACCCCCCTCCGCTCGAATTATTATAAGAAACTCTTT. Its protein is CATWDTPLRSNYYKKLF.

About this clone: A far bigger clonotype differs at one base, so this is likely a read error. The identical CDR3 is also encoded by other nucleotide sequences in the sample. The chain joins TRGV9 to TRGJ1 or TRGJ2. Germline matching of the DNA provided the J gene here, since TCRdb leaves it blank. Germline V gives CDR1 GITISATS, CDR2 ISYDGTV (reference sequence). This CDR3 comprises 14 residues. V gave up 2 bases and J gave up 6 bases; unmatched junction bases: 10. The CDR3 sequence is CALWEARTVYKKLF. CDR3 sequence (DNA): TGTGCCTTGTGGGAGGCCCGTACAGTTTATAAGAAACTCTTT.

Concerning this clone: A far larger clone is one nucleotide away, so this likely arose from a read error. It is unclear where the CDR3 begins or ends on the DNA, so no DNA is shown, and the CDR3 is as TCRdb lists it. This sample also contains other DNA sequences that code for the same CDR3. Here the V gene is TRGV9, but the J gene went uncalled. The CDR3 totals 33 residues, both ends included. Germline CDR1 is GITISATS and CDR2 is ISYDGTV (reference sequence). This CDR3 reads CALWEVKRDDIRNSLAVEQHLLSQVSIGRIQHF.

This clone showed up just a few times. This probably arose from a read error, given a far larger clone one base away. This CDR3 is also generated by other DNA sequences in the sample. V usage is TRGV4 and J usage is TRGJ1 or TRGJ2. Matching the DNA to germline supplied the J gene, which TCRdb does not give. Germline values: CDR1 EGSTGY, CDR2 YDSYTSSV. The CDR3 is 11 residues long. The CDR3 sequence: CATWRNYKKLF. CDR3 DNA sequence: TGTGCCACCTGGCGAAATTACAAGAAACTCTTT.

Concerning this clone: Being one base from a much bigger clone, this may be a read error. With the J gene uncalled, the V gene is TRGV9. From germline, CDR1 is GITISATS and CDR2 ISYDGTV (reference sequence). The CDR3 loop spans 14 amino acids. CDR3 region: CALWEVRGGWFKIF. CDR3 sequence (DNA): TGTGCCTTGTGGGAGGTTCGGGGGGGTTGGTTCAAGATATTC.

The table lists this clone with a few counts. One base separates it from a far larger clone, so it is likely a read error. Within the sample, other DNA sequences also encode this same CDR3. The V segment is TRGV9, and no J call was made. CDR3 length equals 14 residues. Germline CDR1 GITISATS, CDR2 ISYDGTV (reference sequence). The CDR3 sequence: CALLPWVTGWFKIF. The CDR3 nucleotides read TGTGCCTTGCTCCCCTGGGTCACTGGTTGGTTCAAGATATTC.

This clone was observed at least ten times. The genes are TRGV3 and TRGJP2. V lost 0 bases and J lost 8; bases outside the gene matches: 3. Germline CDR1 VTNTFY, CDR2 YDVSTARD (reference sequence). This CDR3 has 13 residues. The CDR3 reads CATWDRGDWIKTF. CDR3 nucleotides: TGTGCCACCTGGGACAGGGGGGATTGGATCAAGACGTTT.

This clone was recorded a few times. The protein given by TCRdb reflects a much larger clone and differs at residue 4 from this DNA's translation, likely from a read error; the protein shown is the DNA's translation. V and J are TRGV9 and TRGJ1 or TRGJ2. The J gene was missing in TCRdb and was found by matching the end of the DNA to germline. Germline V gene sequence: CDR1 GITISATS, CDR2 ISYDGTV (reference sequence). The CDR3 has 13 amino acids. For the CDR3, the DNA is TGTGCCTTGCGGGAGGTGCCCCCAGGGGAGAAACTCTTT. Translated, it gives CALREVPPGEKLF.

Ten or more counts support this clone. The chain has TRGV3 and TRGJ1 or TRGJ2. The J gene comes from matching the DNA to germline here; TCRdb lacks it. CDR3 length equals 14 residues. V was clipped by 0 bases and J by 3 bases; unmatched bases: 5. Germline V lookup: CDR1 VTNTFY, CDR2 YDVSTARD (reference sequence). The CDR3 protein is CATWDRLVYYKKLF. CDR3 coding DNA: TGTGCCACCTGGGACAGGCTTGTTTATTATAAGAAACTCTTT.

This clone was counted many times. No DNA is shown, since the ends of the CDR3 on it are uncertain; the CDR3 is the one TCRdb lists. At the DNA level, this CDR3 is encoded by other sequences in the same sample as well. A V gene of TRGV9 was called, but no J gene was assigned. The CDR3 length equals 32 residues, ends included. Germline V gene data show CDR1 as GITISATS and CDR2 as ISYDGTV (reference sequence). CDR3 loop: CALWESLIIIRNSLAVEQHLLSQVSIGRIQHF.

This clone was recorded a few times. The protein in TCRdb stems from a much larger clone and differs at residue 11 from this DNA's translation, likely a read error; here the protein is translated from the DNA. The J gene is TRGJ1 or TRGJ2, the V gene TRGV9. The CDR3 is made up of 14 amino acids. The V and J ends lost 3 bases and 12 bases, in that order; junction bases with no gene match: 17. The germline V gene encodes CDR1 GITISATS and CDR2 ISYDGTV (reference sequence). Here the CDR3 DNA reads TGTGCCTTGTGGGAGTCCACGTGCAGGGGTAGGAAACTCTTT. It codes for CALWESTCRGRKLF.

Concerning this clone itself: The amino acid sequence in TCRdb belongs to a much larger clone and departs from this DNA's translation at residue 6, likely a sequencing read error; the sequence shown is translated from the DNA. The genes are TRGV9 and TRGJ1 or TRGJ2. TCRdb supplies no J gene; here it was assigned by aligning the nucleotide sequence to germline. The V gene end was trimmed by 3 bases and the J gene end by 0 bases; junction bases not matched to a gene: 17. CDR1 and CDR2 (germline): GITISATS, ISYDGTV (reference sequence). There are 18 residues in the CDR3. The CDR3 here is CALWEMPLPHRNYYKKLF. CDR3 in DNA: TGTGCCTTGTGGGAGATGCCCCTCCCTCACCGGAATTATTATAAGAAACTCTTT.

This clone showed up many times. The protein in TCRdb stems from a much larger clone and differs at residue 4 from this DNA's translation, likely a read error; here the protein is translated from the DNA. The rearrangement links TRGV9 to TRGJ1 or TRGJ2. Assignment of the J gene here rests on matching the DNA to germline, because TCRdb gives none. The length of the CDR3 is 12 residues. Germline lookup yields CDR1 GITISATS and CDR2 ISYDGTV (reference sequence). CDR3 amino acids: CALREENHKKLF. The DNA of the CDR3 is TGTGCCTTGCGGGAGGAAAATCATAAGAAACTCTTT.

This clone was detected many times. At residue 4, the TCRdb amino acid sequence and the translated nucleotide sequence differ, so the protein here is the DNA translation. The rearrangement joins TRGV8 to TRGJP2. TCRdb records no J gene; here it was assigned by comparing the DNA to germline. The CDR3 contains 17 residues. Germline assignment: CDR1 VENAVY and CDR2 YDSYNSRV. The CDR3 coding sequence is TGTGCCACCAGGGATTTTTCGGGTAGGAGTAGTGATTGGATCAAGACGTTT. It encodes CATRDFSGRSSDWIKTF.

In regard to this clone: Translating this DNA gives a protein that differs at residue 13 from the TCRdb one, which belongs to a much larger clone; a read error is likely, and the protein shown is this translation. Called V gene: TRGV9; the J gene was not called. Per germline, CDR1 GITISATS and CDR2 ISYDGTV (reference sequence). CDR3 length: 15 amino acids. This chain's CDR3 is CALWESELGKKITVF. The CDR3 DNA is TGTGCCTTGTGGGAGTCAGAGTTGGGCAAAAAAATCACGGTATTT.

By share of the sample, this clone is medium-sized. This sequence joins TRGV9 and TRGJ1 or TRGJ2. V lost 1 base, J lost 6 bases, and 9 bases stayed unmatched. The CDR3 covers 14 residues. Germline loops: CDR1 GITISATS, CDR2 ISYDGTV (reference sequence). CDR3 sequence reads: CALWEVHRCYKKLF. As DNA, the CDR3 is TGTGCCTTGTGGGAGGTCCACCGTTGTTATAAGAAACTCTTT.

This clone was recorded a few times. TCRdb has a much larger clone's protein, which differs at residue 4 from the translation of this DNA, likely because of a read error; what is shown is the protein translated from the DNA. The V gene is TRGV9, the J gene TRGJ1 or TRGJ2. TCRdb does not report a J gene; here it was assigned by matching the DNA to germline references. CDR3 length: 15 amino acids. The germline gives CDR1 GITISATS, CDR2 ISYDGTV (reference sequence). CDR3 residues: CALCEVGFIYYKKLF. The CDR3 coding sequence is TGTGCCTTGTGTGAGGTGGGGTTTATTTATTATAAGAAACTCTTT.

This clone turned up a few times. One base separates it from a far larger clone, so it is likely a read error. The DNA is omitted, as the CDR3 cannot be located on it reliably, and the CDR3 follows TCRdb's listing. No J gene was assigned, while the V gene was called as TRGV9. Germline values: CDR1 GITISATS, CDR2 ISYDGTV (reference sequence). Inclusive of both ends, the CDR3 amounts to 33 amino acids. The chain's CDR3 is CALWEVLLIGIRNSLAVEQHWLSQVSIGRIQHF.

This clone has at least ten counts. The protein TCRdb lists belongs to a much larger clone and differs from this DNA's translation at residue 8, which points to a read error; the protein shown is made from the DNA. The gene calls are TRGV2 and TRGJ1 or TRGJ2. The germline CDR1 and CDR2 sequences are EGSNGY and YDSYNSKV. CDR3 length: 13 amino acids. The junction had 8 bases not matched to a gene; V was cut back by 2 bases and J by 7 bases. CDR3 protein: CATWDADLYKKLF. DNA for the CDR3: TGTGCCACCTGGGACGCTGACCTATATAAGAAACTCTTT.

This clone was observed at least ten times. The TCRdb record carries a much larger clone's protein, which differs from this DNA's translation at residue 10; a read error is the likely cause, and the protein listed here is the DNA translation. This chain links TRGV9 with TRGJP. There are 15 residues in the CDR3. CDR1 GITISATS and CDR2 ISYDGTV come from the germline V gene (reference sequence). In DNA, the CDR3 is TGTGCCTTGTGGGAGTCAGAGTTGGGCGAAAAAATCAAGGTATTT. Translation gives CALWESELGEKIKVF.